This T cell receptor beta chain is drawn from a study of breast tumors, draining lymph nodes, adjacent tissues. The lymph nodes were axillary draining lymph nodes from breast cancer patients. TCRdb analysed the multiplex PCR reads with MiXCR anew, one entry per CDR3 protein. The table shows roughly 120,000 distinct CDR3 sequences, with 15% to 20% occurring only once. CDR1 DFQATT and CDR2 SNEGSKA come from the germline V gene (reference sequence). Trimming removed 3 bases from V and 2 bases from J, with 7 bases in between. The CDR3 covers 12 residues. This TCR was recovered from a female donor with breast cancer. Some clones in this sample may be carry-over from other donors' samples. Source material: axillary lymph node tissue. The chain combines TRBV20-1 with TRBJ1-2; D gene uncertain. The CDR3 region has the DNA TGCAGTGCTAGGAACATCAACTATGGCTACACCTTC. Its protein product is CSARNINYGYTF.